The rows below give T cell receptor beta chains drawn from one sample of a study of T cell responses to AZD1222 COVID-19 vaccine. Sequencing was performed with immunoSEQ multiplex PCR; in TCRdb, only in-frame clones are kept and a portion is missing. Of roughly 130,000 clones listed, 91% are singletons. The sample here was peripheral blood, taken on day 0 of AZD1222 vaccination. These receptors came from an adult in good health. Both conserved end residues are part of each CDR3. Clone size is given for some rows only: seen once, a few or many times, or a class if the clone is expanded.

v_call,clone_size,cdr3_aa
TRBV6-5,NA,CASSLTGGSEQYF
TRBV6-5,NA,CASGAGEDQPQHF
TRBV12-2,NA,CASRLVGSATNEKLFF
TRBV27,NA,CASSLSNRAGTEAFF
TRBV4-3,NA,CASSQGTGDNSPLHF
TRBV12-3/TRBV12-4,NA,CASSTVAYGYTF
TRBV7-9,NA,CASSSSFTEAFF
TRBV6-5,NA,CASSYSRAGNYGYTF
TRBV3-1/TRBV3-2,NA,CASSSRSSREKLFF
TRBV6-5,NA,CASSYVAANTEAFF
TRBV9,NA,CASSVAASGSFGAGELFF
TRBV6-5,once,CAAWGPSYGYTF
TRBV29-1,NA,CSVGGDSDEQFF
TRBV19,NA,CASSYLTLSSYNEQFF
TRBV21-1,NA,CASSKKEPYTDTQYF
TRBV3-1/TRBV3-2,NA,CASSQVTGTEAFF
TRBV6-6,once,CASSSWTSGRTYNEQFF